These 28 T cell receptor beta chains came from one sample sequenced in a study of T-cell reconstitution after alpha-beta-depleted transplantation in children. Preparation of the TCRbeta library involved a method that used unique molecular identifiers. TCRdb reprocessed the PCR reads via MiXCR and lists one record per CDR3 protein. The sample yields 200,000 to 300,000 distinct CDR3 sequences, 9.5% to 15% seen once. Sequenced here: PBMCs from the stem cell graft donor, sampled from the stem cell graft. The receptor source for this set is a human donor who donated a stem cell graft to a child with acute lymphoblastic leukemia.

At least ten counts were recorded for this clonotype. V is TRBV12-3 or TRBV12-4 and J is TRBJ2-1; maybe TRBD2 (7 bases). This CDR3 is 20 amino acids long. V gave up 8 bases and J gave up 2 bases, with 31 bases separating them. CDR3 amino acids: CASANPGRGGLKKPYNEQFF. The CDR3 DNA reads TGTGCCAGCGCCAATCCCGGAAGGGGGGGCCTGAAGAAGCCCTACAATGAGCAGTTCTTC.

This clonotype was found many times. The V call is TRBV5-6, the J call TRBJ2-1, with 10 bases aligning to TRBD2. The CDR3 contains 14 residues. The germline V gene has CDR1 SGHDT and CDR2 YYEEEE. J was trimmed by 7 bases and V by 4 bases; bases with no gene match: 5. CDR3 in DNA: TGTGCCAGCAGCGGGACTAGCGTGGGGAATGAGCAGTTCTTC. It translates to CASSGTSVGNEQFF.

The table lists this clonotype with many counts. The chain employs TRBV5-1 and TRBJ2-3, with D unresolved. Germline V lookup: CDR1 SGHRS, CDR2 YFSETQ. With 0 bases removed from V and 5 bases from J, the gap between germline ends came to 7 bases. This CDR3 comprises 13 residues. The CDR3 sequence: CASSLAGGDTQYF. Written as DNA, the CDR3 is TGCGCCAGCAGCTTGGCAGGCGGAGATACGCAGTATTTT. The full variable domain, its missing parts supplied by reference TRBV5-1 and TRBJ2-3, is KAGVTQTPRYLIKTRGQQVTLSCSPISGHRSVSWYQQTPGQGLQFLFEYFSETQRNKGNFPGRFSGRQFSNSRSEMNVSTLELGDSALYLCASSLAGGDTQYFGPGTRLTVL.

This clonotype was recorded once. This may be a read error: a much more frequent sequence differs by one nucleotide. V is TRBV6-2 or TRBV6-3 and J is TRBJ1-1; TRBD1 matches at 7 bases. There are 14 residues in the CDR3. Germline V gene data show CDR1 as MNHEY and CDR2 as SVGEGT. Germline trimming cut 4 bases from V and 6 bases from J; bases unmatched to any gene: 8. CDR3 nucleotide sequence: TGTGCCAGCAGTTCGCCAGGGGGTCGGGCTGAAGCTTTCTTT. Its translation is CASSSPGGRAEAFF.

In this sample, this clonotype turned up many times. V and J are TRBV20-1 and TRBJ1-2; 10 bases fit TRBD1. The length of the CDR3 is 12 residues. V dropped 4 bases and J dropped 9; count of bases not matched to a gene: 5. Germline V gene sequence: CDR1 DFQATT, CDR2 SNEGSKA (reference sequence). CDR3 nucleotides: TGCAGTGCTACTCGGGACAGGGGAAGCTACACCTTC. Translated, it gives CSATRDRGSYTF.

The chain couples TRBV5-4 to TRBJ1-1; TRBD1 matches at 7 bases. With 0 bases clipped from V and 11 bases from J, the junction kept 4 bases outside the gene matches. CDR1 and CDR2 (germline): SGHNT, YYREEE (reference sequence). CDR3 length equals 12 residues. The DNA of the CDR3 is TGTGCCAGCAGCTTGGATCAGGGACAGGCTTTCTTT. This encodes CASSLDQGQAFF.

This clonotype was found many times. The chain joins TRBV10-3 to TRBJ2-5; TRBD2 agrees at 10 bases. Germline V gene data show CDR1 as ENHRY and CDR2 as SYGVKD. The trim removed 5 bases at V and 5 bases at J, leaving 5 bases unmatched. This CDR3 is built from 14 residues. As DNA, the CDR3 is TGTGCCATCAGTACTAGCGGGGATAATGAGACCCAGTACTTC. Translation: CAISTSGDNETQYF.

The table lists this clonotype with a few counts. For the CDR3, the DNA is TGTGCCACAGCCGGGGACAGGACCACATACAATGAGCAGTTCTTC. This encodes CATAGDRTTYNEQFF. The gene calls are TRBV6-2 or TRBV6-3 and TRBJ2-1; TRBD1 matches at 8 bases. Germline assignment: CDR1 MNHEY and CDR2 SVGEGT. The CDR3 loop spans 15 amino acids. Losses at the gene ends were 10 bases for V and 4 bases for J; bases not matched to a gene: 12.

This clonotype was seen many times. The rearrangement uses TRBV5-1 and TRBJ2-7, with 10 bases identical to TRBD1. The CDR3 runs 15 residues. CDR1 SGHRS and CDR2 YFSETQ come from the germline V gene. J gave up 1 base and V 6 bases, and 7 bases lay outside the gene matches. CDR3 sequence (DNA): TGCGCCAGCAATCATGGGACAGGGGAGTCCTACGAGCAGTACTTC. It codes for CASNHGTGESYEQYF.

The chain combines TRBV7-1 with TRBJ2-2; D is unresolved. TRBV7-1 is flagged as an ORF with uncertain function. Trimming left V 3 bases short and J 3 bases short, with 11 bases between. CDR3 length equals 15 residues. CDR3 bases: TGTGCCAGCAGCTCGCGCGGCTGGGACACCGGGGAGCTGTTTTTT. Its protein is CASSSRGWDTGELFF.

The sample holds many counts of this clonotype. CDR3 loop: CASSSGQPRETQYF. The CDR3 coding sequence is TGCGCCAGCAGCTCGGGACAGCCCCGGGAGACCCAGTACTTC. The genes are TRBV5-1 and TRBJ2-5; 7 positions agree with TRBD1. The V gene's germline CDR1 is SGHRS and CDR2 YFSETQ. Unmatched junction bases numbered 7, after V lost 3 bases and J lost 5 bases. This CDR3 contains 14 residues.

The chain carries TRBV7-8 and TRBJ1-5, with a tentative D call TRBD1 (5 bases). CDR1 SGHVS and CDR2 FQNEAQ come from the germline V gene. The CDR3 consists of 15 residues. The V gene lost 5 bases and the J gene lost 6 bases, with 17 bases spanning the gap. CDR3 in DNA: TGTGCCAGCAGCCCGATGACGGGGGGGGGTCAGCCCCAGCATTTT. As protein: CASSPMTGGGQPQHF.

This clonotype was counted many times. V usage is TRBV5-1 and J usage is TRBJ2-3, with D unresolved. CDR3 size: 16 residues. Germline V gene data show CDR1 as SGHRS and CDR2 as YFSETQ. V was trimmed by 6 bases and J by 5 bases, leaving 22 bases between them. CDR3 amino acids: CASKRQNKRRQDTQYF. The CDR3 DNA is TGCGCCAGCAAAAGACAAAATAAGCGCAGGCAAGATACGCAGTATTTT.

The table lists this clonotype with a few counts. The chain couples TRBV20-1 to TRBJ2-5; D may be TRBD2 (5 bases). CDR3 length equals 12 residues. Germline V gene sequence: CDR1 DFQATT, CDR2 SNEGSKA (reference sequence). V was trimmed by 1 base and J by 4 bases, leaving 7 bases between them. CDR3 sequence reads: CSARVGGETQYF. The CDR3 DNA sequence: TGCAGTGCTAGAGTAGGAGGAGAGACCCAGTACTTC.

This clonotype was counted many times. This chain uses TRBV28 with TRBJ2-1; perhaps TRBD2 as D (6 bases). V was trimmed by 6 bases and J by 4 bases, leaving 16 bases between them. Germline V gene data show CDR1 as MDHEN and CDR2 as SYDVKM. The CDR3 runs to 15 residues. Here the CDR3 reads CASSHRPSEYNEQFF. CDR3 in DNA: TGTGCCAGCAGCCACCGGCCTAGCGAGTACAATGAGCAGTTCTTC. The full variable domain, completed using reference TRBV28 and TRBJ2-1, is DVKVTQSSRYLVKRTGEKVFLECVQDMDHENMFWYRQDPGLGLRLIYFSYDVKMKEKGDIPEGYSVSREKKERFSLILESASTNQTSMYLCASSHRPSEYNEQFFGPGTRLTVL.

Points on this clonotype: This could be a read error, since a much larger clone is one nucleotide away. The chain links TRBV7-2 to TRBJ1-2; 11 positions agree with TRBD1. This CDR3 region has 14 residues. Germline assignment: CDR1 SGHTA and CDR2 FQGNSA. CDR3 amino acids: CANSIGTGGYGYTF. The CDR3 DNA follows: TGTGCCAACAGCATTGGGACAGGGGGATATGGCTACACCTTC.

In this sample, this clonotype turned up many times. CDR3 region: CASSPKSGPPNTGELFF. The CDR3 DNA reads TGTGCCAGCAGCCCAAAGTCCGGACCCCCGAACACCGGGGAGCTGTTTTTT. The V and J genes are TRBV9 and TRBJ2-2, with D unclear. V lost 4 bases, J lost 0 bases, and 16 bases lay in between. The CDR3 is 17 amino acids. Germline CDR1 and CDR2: SGDLS and YYNGEE.

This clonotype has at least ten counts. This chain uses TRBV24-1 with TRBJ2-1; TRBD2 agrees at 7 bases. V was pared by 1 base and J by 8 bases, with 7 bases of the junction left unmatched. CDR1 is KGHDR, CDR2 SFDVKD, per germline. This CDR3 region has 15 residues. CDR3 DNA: TGTGCCACCAGTGATTTACCCAGCGGGGCTGATGAGCAGTTCTTC. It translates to CATSDLPSGADEQFF.

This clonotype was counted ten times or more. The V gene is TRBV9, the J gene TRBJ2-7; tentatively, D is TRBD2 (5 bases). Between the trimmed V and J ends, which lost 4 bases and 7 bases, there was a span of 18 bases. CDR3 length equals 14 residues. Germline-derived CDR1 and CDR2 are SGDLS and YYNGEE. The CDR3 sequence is CASSLEGVSGEQYF. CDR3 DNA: TGTGCCAGCAGCCTCGAGGGAGTAAGTGGTGAGCAGTACTTC. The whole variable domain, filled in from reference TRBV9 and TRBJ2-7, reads DSGVTQTPKHLITATGQRVTLRCSPRSGDLSVYWYQQSLDQGLQFLIQYYNGEERAKGNILERFSAQQFPDLHSELNLSSLELGDSALYFCASSLEGVSGEQYFGPGTRLTVT.

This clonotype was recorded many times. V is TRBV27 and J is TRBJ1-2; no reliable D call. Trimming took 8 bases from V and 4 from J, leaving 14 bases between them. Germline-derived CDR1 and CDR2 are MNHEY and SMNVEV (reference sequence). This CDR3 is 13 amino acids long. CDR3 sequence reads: CASRFGRGYGYTF. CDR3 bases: TGTGCCAGCCGCTTTGGACGTGGCTATGGCTACACCTTC.

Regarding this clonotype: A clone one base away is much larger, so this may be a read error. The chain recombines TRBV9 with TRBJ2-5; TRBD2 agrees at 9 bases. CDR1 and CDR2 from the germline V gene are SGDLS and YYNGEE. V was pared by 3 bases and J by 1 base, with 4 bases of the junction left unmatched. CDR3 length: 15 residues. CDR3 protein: CASSEGTSRQETQYF. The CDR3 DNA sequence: TGTGCCAGCAGCGAGGGGACTAGCCGCCAAGAGACCCAGTACTTC.

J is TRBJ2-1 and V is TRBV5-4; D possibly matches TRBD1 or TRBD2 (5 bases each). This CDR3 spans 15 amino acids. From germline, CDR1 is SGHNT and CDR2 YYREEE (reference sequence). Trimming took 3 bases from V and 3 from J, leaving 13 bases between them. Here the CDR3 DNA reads TGTGCCAGCAGCTGGGTGAGGGACGGCTACAATGAGCAGTTCTTC. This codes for CASSWVRDGYNEQFF.

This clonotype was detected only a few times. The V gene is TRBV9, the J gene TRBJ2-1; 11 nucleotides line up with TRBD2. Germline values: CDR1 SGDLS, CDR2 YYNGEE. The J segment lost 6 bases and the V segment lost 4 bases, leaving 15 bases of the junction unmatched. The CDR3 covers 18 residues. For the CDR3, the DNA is TGTGCCAGCAGCTCCCCGCGAGCTTCTAGCGGGGGGTCCAATGAGCAGTTCTTC. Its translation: CASSSPRASSGGSNEQFF.

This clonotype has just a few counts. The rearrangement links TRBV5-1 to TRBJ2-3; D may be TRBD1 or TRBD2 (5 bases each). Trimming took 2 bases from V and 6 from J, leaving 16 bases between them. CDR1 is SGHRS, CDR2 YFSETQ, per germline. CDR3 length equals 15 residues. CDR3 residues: CASSFARGPGDTQYF. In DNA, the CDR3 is TGCGCCAGCAGCTTTGCGAGGGGCCCAGGTGATACGCAGTATTTT.

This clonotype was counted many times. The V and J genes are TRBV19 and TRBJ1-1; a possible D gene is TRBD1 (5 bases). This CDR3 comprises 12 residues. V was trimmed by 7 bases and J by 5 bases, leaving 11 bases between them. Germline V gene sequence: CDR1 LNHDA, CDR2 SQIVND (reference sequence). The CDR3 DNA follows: TGTGCCAGTAATGGGGGGATGACTGAAGCTTTCTTT. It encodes CASNGGMTEAFF.

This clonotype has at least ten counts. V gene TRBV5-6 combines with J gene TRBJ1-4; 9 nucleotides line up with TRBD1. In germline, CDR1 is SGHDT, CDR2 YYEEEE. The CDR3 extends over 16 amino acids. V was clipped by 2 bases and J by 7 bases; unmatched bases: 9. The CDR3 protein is CASSLLQGAGSEKLFF. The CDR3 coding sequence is TGTGCCAGCAGCTTATTACAGGGGGCTGGGAGTGAAAAACTGTTTTTT.

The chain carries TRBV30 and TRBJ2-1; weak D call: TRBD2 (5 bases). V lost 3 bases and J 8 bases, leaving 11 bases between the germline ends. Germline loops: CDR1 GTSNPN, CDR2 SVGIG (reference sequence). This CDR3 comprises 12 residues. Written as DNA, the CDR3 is TGTGCCTGGAGCGGAGAGGGTTATGAGCAGTTCTTC. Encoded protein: CAWSGEGYEQFF.

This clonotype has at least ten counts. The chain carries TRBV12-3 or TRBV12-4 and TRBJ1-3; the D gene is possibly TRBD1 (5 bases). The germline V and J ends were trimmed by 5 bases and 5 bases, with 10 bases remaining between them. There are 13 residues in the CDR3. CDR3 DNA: TGTGCCAGCAGTAACGGGGGGAGAAACACCATATATTTT. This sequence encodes CASSNGGRNTIYF.